This T cell receptor beta chain was retrieved from a study of radiation and T cells in renal cell carcinoma (TCRdb year 2020). Study-level background: Samples were obtained from a clinical trial, in which 15 Gy stereotactic body radiation therapy was delivered to primary renal cell carcinomas and nephrectomy was performed 4 weeks later. In total, 50 to 55 samples underwent TCR beta sequencing: around 25 tumors plus 27 peripheral blood samples. Across all 50 or so samples, 4,016,671 unique CDR3 nucleotide sequences encoding 2,658,974 unique CDR3 amino acid sequences were identified. The full study reports these points: Effects of radiation dose or scheduling on the TCR repertoire could not be addressed with the single-armed trial design. Because pretreatment tumor biopsies were not available, the study could not determine whether clonotypes were already present within the tumor at baseline. Dynamics of the blood repertoire were not tracked past 4 weeks after treatment. In blood, the top tumor clonotypes increased between baseline and 2 weeks post-radiation and then shrank by 4 weeks, which suggests that tumor-resident clones expanded only transiently.

TCR beta libraries were generated from genomic DNA with the immunoSEQ kit, following the manufacturer's recommendations. To prepare libraries, a first multiplex PCR with proprietary primers was run, followed by a second PCR that added unique barcodes, and a bead cleanup was done after each round. Each sample batch included a kit-provided positive control reaction and a negative control reaction. The final libraries underwent checking on an Agilent 4200 TapeStation D1000 ScreenTape, volumetric pooling, and quantification by qPCR. Sequencing was performed on an Illumina NextSeq500 using a MidOutput 150-cycle cartridge, with 156 Read1 cycles, 15 Index1 cycles, and the kit custom primers. The pooled library was loaded at roughly 1 pM with a roughly 20% PhiX control spike-in. Under the source paper's analysis protocol: The vendor-processed data were analyzed in R, and a clonotype was defined as all T cells that share the same CDR3 nucleotide sequence. For clone abundance analyses, frequencies were normalized to the 10,000 most abundant clones in each sample. Public T cell clones, which averaged fewer than five per sample, were excluded before analysis. A difference in abundance of at least 32-fold between compartments was used to define tumor-enriched and baseline blood-enriched clonotypes. A beta-binomial differential abundance model was used to identify clonotypes that were expanded or contracted between blood time points. The Baroni-Urbani and Buser coefficient was used to measure tumor-blood repertoire similarity, and groups were compared with two-tailed Wilcoxon tests in R. Here the immuneACCESS table is served through TCRdb, limited to in-frame sequences with V and J called. Missing clones are a known gap in these copies; in checked studies unresolved V genes cover under half, and the rest lacks a known reason. That table furnishes V, J and clone size, whereas the DNA furnished D and trimming. This sample lists about 130,000 clones; around nine tenths were detected once. The ten top clones hold about 11% of the sample.

In the paper's terms, the time point label means: baseline pretreatment blood. The treatment or condition label of this sample denotes: 15 Gy SBRT to primary tumor, nephrectomy 4 weeks later. To follow tumor-enriched clonotypes, peripheral blood was collected serially from radiation-treated patients at baseline and again at 2 weeks and 4 weeks after SBRT. All patients had renal cell carcinoma with clear cell pathology. Genomic DNA for TCR sequencing was prepared using the QIAamp DNA Blood Mini Kit (Qiagen). The analyses included only samples that passed all quality control checks. Turning to this clone: It has no known antigen specificity. One base away there is no much larger clone; base qualities are not given.

CDR1 and CDR2 (SGDLS, YYNGEE) derive from the germline V gene. The V end loses 0 bases and the J end loses 2 bases, and a stretch of 14 bases separates them. Measured from the cysteine to the phenylalanine, the CDR3 is 16 residues long. The kept DNA is CDR3 alone, 48 bases in frame from the first base. The sequences come from blood, collected from a patient whose treatment included radiotherapy and nephrectomy. The receptor chain draws on TRBV9 and TRBJ2-5; TRBD2 is possibly the D segment (5 matching bases). The sequence was collected from a woman aged 50 to 60 with renal cell carcinoma. The CDR3: CASSVGGARYQETQYF. The DNA sequence is as follows: TGTGCCAGCAGCGTAGGGGGAGCCCGATATCAAGAGACCCAGTACTTC.